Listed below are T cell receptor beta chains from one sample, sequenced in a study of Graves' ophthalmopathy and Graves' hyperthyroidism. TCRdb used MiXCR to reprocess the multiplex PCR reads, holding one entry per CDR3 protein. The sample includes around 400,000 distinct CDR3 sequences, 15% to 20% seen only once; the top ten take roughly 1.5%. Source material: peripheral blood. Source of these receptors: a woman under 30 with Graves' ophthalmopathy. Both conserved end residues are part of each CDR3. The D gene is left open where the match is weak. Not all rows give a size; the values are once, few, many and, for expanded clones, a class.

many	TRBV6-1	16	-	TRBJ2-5	TGTGCCAGCTACAACCGCGGGATGGCTAGAAAAGAGACCCAGTACTTC	CASYNRGMARKETQYF
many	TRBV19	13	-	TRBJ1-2	TGTGCCAGTAGTCCGGGGAGGAACTATGGCTACACCTTC	CASSPGRNYGYTF
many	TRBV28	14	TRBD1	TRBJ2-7	TGTGCCAGCAGAGGGTTGGGACAGGGGTACGAGCAGTACTTC	CASRGLGQGYEQYF
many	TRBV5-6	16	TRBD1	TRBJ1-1	TGTGCCAGCATCCCTGGCCTCGGGACAGTGAACACTGAAGCTTTCTTT	CASIPGLGTVNTEAFF
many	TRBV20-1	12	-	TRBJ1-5	TGCAGTGCTCGCCACAGCAATCAGCCCCAGCATTTT	CSARHSNQPQHF
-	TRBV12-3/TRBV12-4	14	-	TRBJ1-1	TGTGCCAGCAGTTTCGAAACGCGGAGGACTGAAGCTTTCTTT	CASSFETRRTEAFF
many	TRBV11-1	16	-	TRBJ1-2	TGTGCCAGCAGCCACCAAGAGGGCTCAGGGGAAAATGGCTACACCTTC	CASSHQEGSGENGYTF
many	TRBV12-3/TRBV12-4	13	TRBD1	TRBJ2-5	TGTGCCAGCAGTCCGTCCCCACAGGGGAGCCAGTACTTC	CASSPSPQGSQYF
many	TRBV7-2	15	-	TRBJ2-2	TGTGCCAGCAGCCTTACACCTGCGAACACCGGGGAGCTGTTTTTT	CASSLTPANTGELFF
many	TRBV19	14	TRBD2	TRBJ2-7	TGTGCCAGTAGTAGAGCGACTAGCCCCTACGAGCAGTACTTC	CASSRATSPYEQYF
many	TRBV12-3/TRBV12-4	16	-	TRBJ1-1	TGTGCCAGCAGATTTAGGTCCGGCAGGCAGAACACTGAAGCTTTCTTT	CASRFRSGRQNTEAFF
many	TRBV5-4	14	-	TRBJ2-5	TGTGCCAGCAGCTCTCGGAGAGACCAAGAGACCCAGTACTTC	CASSSRRDQETQYF
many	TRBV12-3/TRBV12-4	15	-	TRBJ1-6	TGTGCCAGCAGTTTACGGAGCTCCTGTAATTCACCCCTCCACTTT	CASSLRSSCNSPLHF
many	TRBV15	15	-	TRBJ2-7	TGTGCCACCAGCAGAGACCCGGCATTCTCCTACGAGCAGTACTTC	CATSRDPAFSYEQYF
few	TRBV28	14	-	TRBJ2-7	TGTGCCAGCAGTTTGCCCGGACTACAAGACGAGCAGTACTTC	CASSLPGLQDEQYF
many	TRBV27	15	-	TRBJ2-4	TGTGCCAGCGCTCCTCAATTACTCAGTGAAAACATTCAGTACTTC	CASAPQLLSENIQYF
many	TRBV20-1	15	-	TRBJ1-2	TGCAGTGCCCTTAAGGAGGGAGAAGCGGACTATGGCTACACCTTC	CSALKEGEADYGYTF
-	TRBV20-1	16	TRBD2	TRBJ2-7	TGCAGTGCTGGGGGACTAGCGGGAGGAAGGTCGGACGAGCAGTACTTC	CSAGGLAGGRSDEQYF
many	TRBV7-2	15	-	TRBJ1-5	TGTGCCAGCAGCGGGGGTACGGGAATCGGTCAGCCCCAGCATTTT	CASSGGTGIGQPQHF
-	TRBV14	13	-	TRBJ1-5	TGTGCCAGCAGCCAGGACATGAATCAGCCCCAGCATTTT	CASSQDMNQPQHF
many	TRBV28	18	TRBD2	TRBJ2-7	TGTGCCAGCAACCCGACTCGGCTAGCGGGAGGGCCCGGGGTAGAGCAGTACTTC	CASNPTRLAGGPGVEQYF
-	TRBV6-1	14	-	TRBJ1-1	TGTGCCAGCACTCCGCATAGGCGGGTTACTGAAGCTTTCTTT	CASTPHRRVTEAFF
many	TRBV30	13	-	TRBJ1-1	TGTGCTCGGGAACAGGTCCTCCACACTGAAGCTTTCTTT	CAREQVLHTEAFF
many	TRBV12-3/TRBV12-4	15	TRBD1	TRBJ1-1	TGTGCCAGCAGTTTTTTAGGGACAGTGAACACTGAAGCTTTCTTT	CASSFLGTVNTEAFF
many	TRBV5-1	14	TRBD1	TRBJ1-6	TGCGCCAGCAGCTCGGGACAGGGGGCCACACCCCTCCACTTT	CASSSGQGATPLHF
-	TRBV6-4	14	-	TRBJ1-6	TGTGCCAGCAGCCAAGAAACACAAAATTCACCCCTCCACTTT	CASSQETQNSPLHF
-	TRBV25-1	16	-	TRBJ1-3	TGTGCCAGTGGAGGTGGGGGGTTCCACTCTGGAAACACCATATATTTT	CASGGGGFHSGNTIYF
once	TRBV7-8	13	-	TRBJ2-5	TGTGCCATCACGAATTGGGATCAAGAGACCCAGTACTTC	CAITNWDQETQYF
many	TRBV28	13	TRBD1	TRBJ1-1	TGTGCCAGCAGAAGACAGGGCCGCACTGAAGCTTTCTTT	CASRRQGRTEAFF
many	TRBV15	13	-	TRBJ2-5	TGTGCCACCAGCAGCTTCGGGGGAGAGACCCAGTACTTC	CATSSFGGETQYF
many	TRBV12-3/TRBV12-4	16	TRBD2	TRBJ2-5	TGTGCCAGCAGCCTTCGACTAGCGGGGAAGCAAGAGACCCAGTACTTC	CASSLRLAGKQETQYF
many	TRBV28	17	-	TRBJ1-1	TGTGCCAGCAGTACCCTACACCAACTACGGAGGAACACTGAAGCTTTCTTT	CASSTLHQLRRNTEAFF
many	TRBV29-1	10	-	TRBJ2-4	TGCAGCGTTGGAGAAAACATTCAGTACTTC	CSVGENIQYF
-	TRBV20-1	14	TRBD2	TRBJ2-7	TGCAGTCTAAGCGGGGAAGGTGATCCCTACGAGCAGTACTTC	CSLSGEGDPYEQYF
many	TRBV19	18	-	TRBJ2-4	TGTGCCAGCGCGGGGGGCCCGAGGACAGGGGAGGCCAAAAACATTCAGTACTTC	CASAGGPRTGEAKNIQYF
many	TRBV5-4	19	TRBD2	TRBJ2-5	TGTGCCAGCAGCTTGGAAGGACTAGCGGGGGCAAACATGGGGGAGACCCAGTACTTC	CASSLEGLAGANMGETQYF
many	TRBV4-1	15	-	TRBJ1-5	TGCGCCAGCAGCCAATCAATAGGAATCGGTCAGCCCCAGCATTTT	CASSQSIGIGQPQHF
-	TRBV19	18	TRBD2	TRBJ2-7	TGTGCCAGTAGTATAGACCCCGGGGGAGCGGGATATACCTACGAGCAGTACTTC	CASSIDPGGAGYTYEQYF
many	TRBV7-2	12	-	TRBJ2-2	TGTGCCAGCAGCCTGAGCACCGGGGAGCTGTTTTTT	CASSLSTGELFF
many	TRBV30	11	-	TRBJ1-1	TGTGCCTGGACCCGGGAGGGTGAAGCTTTCTTT	CAWTREGEAFF
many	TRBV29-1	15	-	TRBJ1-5	TGCAGCGTTGGCGGGACTCCATCGGGCAATCAGCCCCAGCATTTT	CSVGGTPSGNQPQHF
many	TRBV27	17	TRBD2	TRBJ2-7	TGTGCCAGCAGTTCTGTCCCGGGACTAGCGCAAAATTACGAGCAGTACTTC	CASSSVPGLAQNYEQYF
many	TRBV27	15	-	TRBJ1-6	TGTGCCAGCAGTAGAGGCGCAGGCGTTCGTTCACCCCTCCACTTT	CASSRGAGVRSPLHF
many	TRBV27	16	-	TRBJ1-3	TGTGCCAGCAGTCCTCTTTGGGGTAGGGCTGGAAACACCATATATTTT	CASSPLWGRAGNTIYF
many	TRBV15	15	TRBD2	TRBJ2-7	TGTGCCACCAGAAGCGGCCTAGCGGGACGGTACGAGCAGTACTTC	CATRSGLAGRYEQYF